The clone carrying this T cell receptor beta chain appeared a single time. Its matching antigen is unknown. At one end, the junction sequence differs from germline, possibly due to a read error. CDR3 length equals 17 residues. Germline V gene data show CDR1 as SEHNR and CDR2 as FQNEAQ (reference sequence). This entry comes from a study of a mutant IDH1 vaccine in newly diagnosed glioma. Whole-study context: Treatment recipients were approximately 62% male and around 40% female, and their mean age was roughly 40 years. Patients previously underwent radiotherapy, temozolomide, or both, and most underwent both. Study-wide points: No link was apparently found between pseudoprogression and changes in top peripheral T cell clonotypes.

Specified time point: baseline, week 1 (first vaccination visit). Treatment of the sample: pre-vaccination baseline after standard-of-care therapy. Those who donated had recent WHO grade 3 or 4 IDH1-mutant, ATRX-lost astrocytomas. Using immunoSEQ multiplex PCR, the repertoire was profiled, and TCRdb retains in-frame clones only, with some absent. The sample shows 59,000 or so clones, about nine tenths of them seen only once. The receptor was derived from a man aged 50-60 years with glioma. Sequencing was performed on PBMCs, taken from a glioma patient treated with radiotherapy, temozolomide or both. The chain uses TRBV7-9 and TRBJ1-2; D gene uncertain. DNA of the CDR3: TGTGCCAGCACCTTACACGGCGCCGTGACCCTTGACTATGGCTACACCTTC. Amino acids: CASTLHGAVTLDYGYTF.